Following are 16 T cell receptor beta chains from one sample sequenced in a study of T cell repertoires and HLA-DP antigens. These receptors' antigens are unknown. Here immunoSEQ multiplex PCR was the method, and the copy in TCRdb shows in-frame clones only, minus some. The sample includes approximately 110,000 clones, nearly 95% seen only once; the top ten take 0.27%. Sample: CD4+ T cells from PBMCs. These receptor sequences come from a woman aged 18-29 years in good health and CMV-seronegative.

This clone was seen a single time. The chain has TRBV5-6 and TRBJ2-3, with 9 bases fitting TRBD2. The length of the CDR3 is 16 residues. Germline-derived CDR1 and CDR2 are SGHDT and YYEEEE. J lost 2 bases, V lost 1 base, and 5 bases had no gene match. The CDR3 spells CASSLLERGVTDTQYF. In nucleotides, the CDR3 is TGTGCCAGCAGCTTGCTGGAGCGGGGGGTCACAGATACGCAGTATTTT. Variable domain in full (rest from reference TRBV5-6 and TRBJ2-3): DAGVTQSPTHLIKTRGQQVTLRCSPKSGHDTVSWYQQALGQGPQFIFQYYEEEERQRGNFPDRFSGHQFPNYSSELNVNALLLGDSALYLCASSLLERGVTDTQYFGPGTRLTVL.

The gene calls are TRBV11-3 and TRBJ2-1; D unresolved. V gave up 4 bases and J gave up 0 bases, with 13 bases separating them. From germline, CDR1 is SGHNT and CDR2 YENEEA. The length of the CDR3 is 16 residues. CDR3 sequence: CASSSTDGSSYNEQFF. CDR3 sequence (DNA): TGTGCCAGCAGCTCAACGGACGGAAGCTCCTACAATGAGCAGTTCTTC.

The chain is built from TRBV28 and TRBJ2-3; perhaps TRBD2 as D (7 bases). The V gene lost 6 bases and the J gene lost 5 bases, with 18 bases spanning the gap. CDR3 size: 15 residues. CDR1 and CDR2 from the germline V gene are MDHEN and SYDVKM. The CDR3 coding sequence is TGTGCCAGCAGCCCTTACCGGGGGGCACAAGATACGCAGTATTTT. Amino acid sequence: CASSPYRGAQDTQYF.

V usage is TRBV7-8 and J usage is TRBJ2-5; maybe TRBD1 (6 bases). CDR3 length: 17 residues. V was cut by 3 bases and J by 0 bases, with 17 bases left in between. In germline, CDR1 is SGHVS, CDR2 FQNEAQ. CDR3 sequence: CASSFRRTAPYQETQYF. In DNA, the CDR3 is TGTGCCAGCAGCTTTAGGAGGACAGCCCCGTACCAAGAGACCCAGTACTTC.

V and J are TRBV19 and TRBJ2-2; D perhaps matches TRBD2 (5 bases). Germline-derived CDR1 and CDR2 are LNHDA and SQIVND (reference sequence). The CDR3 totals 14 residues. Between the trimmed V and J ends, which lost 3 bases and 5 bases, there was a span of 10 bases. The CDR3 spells CASSMRAATGELFF. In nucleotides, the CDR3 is TGTGCCAGTAGTATGAGAGCGGCAACCGGGGAGCTGTTTTTT.

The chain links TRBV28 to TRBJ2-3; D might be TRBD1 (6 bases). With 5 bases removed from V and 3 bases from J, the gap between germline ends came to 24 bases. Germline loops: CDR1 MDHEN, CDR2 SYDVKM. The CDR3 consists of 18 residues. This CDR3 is CASSPHRGQSQVTDTQYF. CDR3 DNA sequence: TGTGCCAGCAGTCCACATAGGGGACAAAGCCAAGTGACAGATACGCAGTATTTT.

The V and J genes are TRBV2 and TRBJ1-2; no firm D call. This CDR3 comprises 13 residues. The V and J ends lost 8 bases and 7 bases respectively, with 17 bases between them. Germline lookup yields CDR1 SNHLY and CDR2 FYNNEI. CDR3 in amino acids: CASRRLFSRGYTF. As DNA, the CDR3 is TGTGCCAGCCGAAGGTTATTTTCCCGTGGCTACACCTTC.

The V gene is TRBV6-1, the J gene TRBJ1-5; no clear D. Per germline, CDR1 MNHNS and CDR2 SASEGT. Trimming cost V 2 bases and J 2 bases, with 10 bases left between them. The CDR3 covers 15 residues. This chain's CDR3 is CASSEKWGGNQPQHF. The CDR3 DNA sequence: TGTGCCAGCAGTGAAAAGTGGGGTGGCAATCAGCCCCAGCATTTT.

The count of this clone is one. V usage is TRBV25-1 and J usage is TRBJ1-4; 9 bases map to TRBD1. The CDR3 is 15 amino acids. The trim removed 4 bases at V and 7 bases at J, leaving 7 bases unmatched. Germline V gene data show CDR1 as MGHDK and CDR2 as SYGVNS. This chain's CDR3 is CASSGRTGEGEKLFF. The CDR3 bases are TGTGCCAGCAGTGGACGGACAGGGGAGGGTGAAAAACTGTTTTTT. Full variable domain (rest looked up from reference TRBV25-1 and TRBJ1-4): EADIYQTPRYLVIGTGKKITLECSQTMGHDKMYWYQQDPGMELHLIHYSYGVNSTEKGDLSSESTVSRIRTEHFPLTLESARPSHTSQYLCASSGRTGEGEKLFFGSGTQLSVL.

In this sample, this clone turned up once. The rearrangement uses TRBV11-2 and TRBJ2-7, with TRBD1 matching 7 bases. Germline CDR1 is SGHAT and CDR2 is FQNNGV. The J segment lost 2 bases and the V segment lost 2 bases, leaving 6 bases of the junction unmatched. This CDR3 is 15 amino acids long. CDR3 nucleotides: TGTGCCAGCAGCTTAAATCCCGGGACAGCCTACGAGCAGTACTTC. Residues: CASSLNPGTAYEQYF.

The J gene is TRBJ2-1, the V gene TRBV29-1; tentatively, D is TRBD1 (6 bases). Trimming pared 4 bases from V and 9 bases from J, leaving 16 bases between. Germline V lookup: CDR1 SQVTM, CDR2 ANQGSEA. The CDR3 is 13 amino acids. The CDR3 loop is CSVAGQLVVEQFF. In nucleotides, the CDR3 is TGCAGCGTTGCCGGACAGTTGGTGGTTGAGCAGTTCTTC.

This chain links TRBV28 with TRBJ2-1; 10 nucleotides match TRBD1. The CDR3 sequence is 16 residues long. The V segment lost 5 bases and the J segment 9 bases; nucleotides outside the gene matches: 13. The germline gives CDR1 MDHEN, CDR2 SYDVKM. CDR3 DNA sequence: TGTGCCAGCAGTGCCCCGGGACAGGGGCGTCCGGGTGAGCAGTTCTTC. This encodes CASSAPGQGRPGEQFF.

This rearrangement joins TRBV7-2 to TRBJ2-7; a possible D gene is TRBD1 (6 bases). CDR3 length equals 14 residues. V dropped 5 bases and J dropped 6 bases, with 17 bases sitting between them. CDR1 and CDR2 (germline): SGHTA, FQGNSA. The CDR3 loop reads CASSQSGARFEQYV. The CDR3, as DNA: TGTGCCAGCAGCCAATCAGGGGCCCGCTTCGAGCAGTACGTC.

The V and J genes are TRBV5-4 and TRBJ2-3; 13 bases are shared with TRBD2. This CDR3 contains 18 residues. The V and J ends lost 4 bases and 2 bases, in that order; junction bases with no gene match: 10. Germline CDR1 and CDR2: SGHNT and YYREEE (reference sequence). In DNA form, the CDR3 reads TGTGCCAGCAGCCAAGGACTAGCGGGAGCGGTGTTCACAGATACGCAGTATTTT. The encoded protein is CASSQGLAGAVFTDTQYF.

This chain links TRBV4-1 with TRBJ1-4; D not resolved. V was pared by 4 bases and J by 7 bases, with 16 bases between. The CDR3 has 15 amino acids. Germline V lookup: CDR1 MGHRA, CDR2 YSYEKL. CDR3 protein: CASSPVGIRLEKLFF. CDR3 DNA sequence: TGCGCCAGCAGCCCTGTGGGGATTCGCCTTGAAAAACTGTTTTTT.

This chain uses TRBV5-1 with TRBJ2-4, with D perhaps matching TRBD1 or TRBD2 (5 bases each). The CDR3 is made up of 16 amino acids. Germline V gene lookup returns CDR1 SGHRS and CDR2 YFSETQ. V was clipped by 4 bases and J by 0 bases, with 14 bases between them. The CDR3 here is CASSPGRSLAKNIQYF. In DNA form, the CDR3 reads TGCGCCAGCAGCCCGGGACGGAGTCTAGCCAAAAACATTCAGTACTTC.